This T cell receptor beta chain was identified in a study of CD8+ T cells in alopecia areata. Study in general: Treated patients took oral tofacitinib at 5 to 10 mg twice daily.

The sequencing template was cDNA reverse transcribed from extracted RNA. The data were produced by immunoSEQ multiplex PCR, yet TCRdb's version contains in-frame clones alone and is incomplete. This sample yields some 190,000 clones, of which approximately 57% are seen a single time; approximately 1% belongs to the top ten. A word on this clone: What it binds is not known.

Treatment defined: oral pan-JAK inhibitor, 5-10 mg twice daily. Alopecia areata patients provided lesional scalp punch biopsies and peripheral blood, both collected for the study. Germline values: CDR1 SGHTA, CDR2 FQGNSA. CDR3 length equals 16 residues. V shed 5 bases, J shed 4 bases, and the junction held 6 bases outside the gene matches. Study results and limitations: Expanded CD8+ clones among the top 100, as well as scalp clonality, were significantly decreased by tofacitinib.

The receptor comes from a human donor with alopecia areata. Source: CD4+ T cells sorted from blood, taken at week 24, from a patient treated with tofacitinib. The V gene is TRBV7-2, the J gene TRBJ2-1; 12 bases align to TRBD2. This chain's CDR3 is CASSNPTSGGYNEQFF. In DNA, the CDR3 is TGTGCCAGCAGCAATCCGACTAGCGGGGGTTACAATGAGCAGTTCTTC.